The next 12 T cell receptor beta chains were all read from a single sample in a study of T cell changes during pregnancy in multiple sclerosis. Repertoires were generated with immunoSEQ multiplex PCR, while TCRdb's copy carries only in-frame clones and drops some. Counted here are some 20,000 clones, approximately 90% occurring once; the ten biggest clones make up around 5%. This material consisted of CD8+ T cells from peripheral blood mononuclear cells, taken in the second trimester of pregnancy. The receptors were gathered from a female donor in good health, enrolled as a control in a pregnancy study.

The chain has TRBV14 and TRBJ2-7, with D possibly matching TRBD2 (6 bases). The V end was cut by 4 bases, the J end by 2 bases, with 12 bases between. CDR1 and CDR2 (germline): SGHDN, FVKESK. The CDR3 covers 14 residues. The CDR3: CASSPPGGAYEQYF. The CDR3 bases are TGTGCCAGCAGCCCACCGGGCGGGGCCTACGAGCAGTACTTC.

This chain uses TRBV19 with TRBJ2-5; D might be TRBD2 (6 bases). The V and J ends lost 0 bases and 5 bases respectively, with 10 bases between them. Germline CDR1 is LNHDA and CDR2 is SQIVND (reference sequence). The CDR3 totals 14 residues. The CDR3 DNA follows: TGTGCCAGTAGTATAGATGCTAGCGAGGAGACCCAGTACTTC. Translated, it gives CASSIDASEETQYF.

The gene calls are TRBV19 and TRBJ2-1; D is uncertain. CDR1 is LNHDA, CDR2 SQIVND, per germline (reference sequence). The CDR3 consists of 13 residues. V lost 3 bases and J 7 bases, leaving 10 bases between the germline ends. CDR3 sequence: CASSIILRNEQFF. CDR3 nucleotides: TGTGCCAGTAGTATTATCCTTCGGAATGAGCAGTTCTTC.

This chain uses TRBV6-1 with TRBJ2-2, with 9 bases matching TRBD1. J gave up 5 bases and V 0 bases, and 19 bases lay outside the gene matches. This CDR3 comprises 21 residues. Germline CDR1 is MNHNS and CDR2 is SASEGT. In nucleotides, the CDR3 is TGTGCCAGCAGTGAAGCTCCGGGACAGGGATTCGAGTCCTACTATACCGGGGAGCTGTTTTTT. This gives the protein CASSEAPGQGFESYYTGELFF.

The rearrangement uses TRBV4-1 and TRBJ1-4; 9 bases fit TRBD1. Per germline, CDR1 MGHRA and CDR2 YSYEKL. The V and J ends lost 1 base and 5 bases, in that order; junction bases with no gene match: 2. This CDR3 has 15 residues. The CDR3 DNA follows: TGCGCCAGCAGCCAAGTAGGGACAGGGAATGAAAAACTGTTTTTT. Amino acids: CASSQVGTGNEKLFF.

V is TRBV7-8 and J is TRBJ2-7; TRBD1 matches 10 bases. Germline lookup yields CDR1 SGHVS and CDR2 FQNEAQ. The CDR3 extends over 15 amino acids. The V segment lost 6 bases and the J segment 3 bases; nucleotides outside the gene matches: 8. Written as DNA, the CDR3 is TGTGCCAGCAGTTTTCCCGGGACAGGGGTCTACGAGCAGTACTTC. This translates into CASSFPGTGVYEQYF.

This rearrangement joins TRBV6-5 to TRBJ2-7, with 8 bases matching TRBD1. Germline V gene sequence: CDR1 MNHEY, CDR2 SVGAGI. The trim removed 5 bases at V and 4 bases at J, leaving 4 bases unmatched. The CDR3 is made up of 13 amino acids. DNA of the CDR3: TGTGCCAGCAGTACAGGGGGTTGGTACGAGCAGTACTTC. Residues: CASSTGGWYEQYF.

CDR3: CAGQYETGSSYEQYF. CDR3 sequence (DNA): TGTGCCGGCCAATACGAGACAGGGAGCTCCTACGAGCAGTACTTC. The chain combines TRBV6-1 with TRBJ2-7; the match to TRBD1 covers 7 bases. The CDR3 sequence is 15 residues long. V was pared by 11 bases and J by 0 bases, with 13 bases of the junction left unmatched. CDR1 and CDR2 (germline): MNHNS, SASEGT.

This clone was observed once. The CDR3 bases are TGCGCCAGCAGCCCATCGACAGGGGACACCTACGAGCAGTACTTC. It encodes CASSPSTGDTYEQYF. The gene calls are TRBV4-3 and TRBJ2-7; TRBD1 matches at 8 bases. In germline, CDR1 is LGHNA, CDR2 YSLEER. There are 15 residues in the CDR3. The junction had 7 bases not matched to a gene; V was cut back by 4 bases and J by 2 bases.

The chain links TRBV7-3 to TRBJ1-2; 8 bases are shared with TRBD1. With V trimmed by 3 bases and J by 6 bases, 0 bases remained unmatched. CDR3 length equals 12 residues. Germline lookup yields CDR1 SGHTA and CDR2 FQGTGA. The CDR3 sequence is CASSLTGDGYTF. The CDR3, as DNA: TGTGCCAGCAGCTTGACAGGGGATGGCTACACCTTC.

J is TRBJ2-3 and V is TRBV6-5, with 12 nucleotides matching TRBD1. This CDR3 region has 15 residues. Looked up from germline, CDR1 is MNHEY and CDR2 is SVGAGI. The ends lost 6 bases at V and 6 bases at J; junction bases unmatched: 7. The CDR3 DNA reads as TGTGCCAGCAGCCTGGGACAGGGGGCGACGGATACGCAGTATTTT. This codes for CASSLGQGATDTQYF.

The gene calls are TRBV11-3 and TRBJ2-3; D remains ambiguous. The V end was cut by 3 bases, the J end by 0 bases, with 7 bases between. Germline CDR1 and CDR2: SGHNT and YENEEA. CDR3 length: 14 residues. The CDR3 spells CASSLGESTDTQYF. The CDR3 region has the DNA TGTGCCAGCAGCTTGGGCGAGAGCACAGATACGCAGTATTTT.